This T cell receptor beta chain is drawn from a study of T cell responses to AZD1222 COVID-19 vaccine. The CDR3 covers 18 residues. The V gene end was trimmed by 6 bases and the J gene end by 4 bases; junction bases not matched to a gene: 17. Germline V CDR1 and CDR2: MNHEY, SVGEGT. Profiling relied on immunoSEQ multiplex PCR, and the TCRdb table lists in-frame clones only, not all of them. The sample has tens of thousands of clones, 65% to 90% seen once. The sequence was collected from an adult in good health. The chain combines TRBV6-2 or TRBV6-3 with TRBJ2-5; 10 bases are a match to TRBD2. Sequenced here: peripheral blood, sampled on day 0 of AZD1222 vaccination. The CDR3 region has the DNA TGTGCCAGCAGCCCTGCTGGACTAGCGGTGGGGGGGGCAGAGACCCAGTACTTC. Translated: CASSPAGLAVGGAETQYF.